Below are 10 T cell receptor beta chains sequenced from a single sample in a study of blood T cells in healthy people across ages. With a J-beta primer mix and a sample-barcoded 5' primer, a second PCR ran about 7 to 12 cycles. TCRdb re-called the 5' RACE reads with MiXCR, one entry per CDR3 protein. The data show about 680,000 distinct CDR3 sequences, with approximately 50% seen just once and under 35% held by the top ten. The sample consisted of blood. These TCRs come from a woman aged 60-75 years in good health.

The V and J genes are TRBV28 and TRBJ2-1; TRBD2 aligns across 10 bases. CDR3 length: 16 amino acids. Germline CDR1 is MDHEN and CDR2 is SYDVKM. The V segment lost 7 bases and the J segment 7 bases; nucleotides outside the gene matches: 13. The CDR3 loop reads CASISSGLAGVNEQFF. The CDR3, as DNA: TGTGCCAGCATCTCCAGCGGGCTAGCGGGAGTGAATGAGCAGTTCTTC.

The sample holds a few counts of this clonotype. This chain joins TRBV4-3 and TRBJ2-1; either TRBD1 or TRBD2 may supply D (6 bases each). V was clipped by 3 bases and J by 2 bases, with 11 bases between them. CDR1 is LGHNA, CDR2 YSLEER, per germline. This CDR3 region has 15 residues. CDR3 sequence (DNA): TGCGCCAGCAGCCAGGGGGGCTACCCCTACAATGAGCAGTTCTTC. The encoded protein is CASSQGGYPYNEQFF.

The J gene is TRBJ1-1, the V gene TRBV29-1; unclear D gene. CDR1 SQVTM and CDR2 ANQGSEA come from the germline V gene. The CDR3 consists of 12 residues. Trimming cost V 4 bases and J 6 bases, with 12 bases left between them. The CDR3 DNA is TGCAGCGTTGTCAAGATCCAGGCTGAAGCTTTCTTT. Residues: CSVVKIQAEAFF.

This clonotype was recorded a few times. The V call is TRBV11-3, the J call TRBJ1-5; tentatively, D is TRBD1 (5 bases). The CDR3 extends over 14 amino acids. Germline V gives CDR1 SGHNT, CDR2 YENEEA. Trimming stripped 5 bases from V and 5 bases from J, with 13 bases between. DNA of the CDR3: TGTGCCAGCAGCCCTCAGGGTCGGGATCAGCCCCAGCATTTT. Amino acid sequence: CASSPQGRDQPQHF. The complete variable domain, with remaining parts taken from reference TRBV11-3 and TRBJ1-5, reads EAGVVQSPRYKIIEKKQPVAFWCNPISGHNTLYWYLQNLGQGPELLIRYENEEAVDDSQLPKDRFSAERLKGVDSTLKIQPAELGDSAVYLCASSPQGRDQPQHFGDGTRLSIL.

The J gene is TRBJ2-3, the V gene TRBV6-1; D not resolved. Trimming left V 2 bases short and J 7 bases short, with 10 bases between. The CDR3 extends over 13 amino acids. Per the germline V gene, CDR1 is MNHNS and CDR2 is SASEGT. CDR3 nucleotides: TGTGCCAGCAGTGAACTAGGTGGTAATACGCAGTATTTT. Its translation: CASSELGGNTQYF.

The rearrangement uses TRBV14 and TRBJ2-1; tentatively, D is TRBD1 or TRBD2 (5 bases each). The CDR3 contains 16 residues. V lost 3 bases and J 5 bases, leaving 17 bases between the germline ends. Germline values: CDR1 SGHDN, CDR2 FVKESK. DNA of the CDR3: TGTGCCAGCAGCCACCCTGCCGGGGCCCTGAACAATGAGCAGTTCTTC. Translated: CASSHPAGALNNEQFF.

The chain is built from TRBV7-2 and TRBJ2-1; D is perhaps TRBD2 (6 bases). Per germline, CDR1 SGHTA and CDR2 FQGNSA. CDR3 length: 14 residues. V shed 4 bases and J shed 9 bases, with 16 bases lying between them. The chain's CDR3 is CASSSGTGRGEQFF. The CDR3 DNA reads as TGTGCCAGCAGCTCCGGGACTGGGCGCGGTGAGCAGTTCTTC.

In this sample, this clonotype turned up once. This chain links TRBV2 with TRBJ2-2; D may match TRBD1 or TRBD2 (5 bases each). The germline V gene has CDR1 SNHLY and CDR2 FYNNEI. The CDR3 has 13 amino acids. V lost 8 bases and J lost 4, with 11 bases in between. The CDR3, as DNA: TGTGCCAGCCGGGACCAGAGCACCGGGGAGCTGTTTTTT. Protein product: CASRDQSTGELFF.

This clonotype showed up just a few times. The chain links TRBV9 to TRBJ2-7; TRBD1 is a possible D gene (5 bases). From germline, CDR1 is SGDLS and CDR2 YYNGEE. The CDR3 is 14 residues long. With 3 bases removed from V and 1 base from J, the gap between germline ends came to 11 bases. CDR3: CASSGGPTSYEQYF. The CDR3 region has the DNA TGTGCCAGCAGCGGGGGCCCGACATCCTACGAGCAGTACTTC.

This clonotype appeared many times. The chain couples TRBV20-1 to TRBJ2-7; 16 bases map to TRBD2. CDR1 DFQATT and CDR2 SNEGSKA come from the germline V gene (reference sequence). The CDR3 extends over 16 amino acids. The J segment lost 0 bases and the V segment lost 6 bases, leaving 5 bases of the junction unmatched. In nucleotides, the CDR3 is TGCAGTGCGGCGGGGACTAGCGGGAGGGTCTCCTACGAGCAGTACTTC. Residues: CSAAGTSGRVSYEQYF.